This is a list of T cell receptor beta chains from one sample in a study of T-cell reconstitution after alpha-beta-depleted transplantation in children. TCRdb called the PCR reads again in MiXCR, with one record for every CDR3 protein. The sample lists under 300,000 distinct CDR3 sequences, 9.7% occurring once. Source: PBMCs from the stem cell graft donor, taken from the stem cell graft. The receptors stem from a human donor who donated a stem cell graft to a child with SCID. Each CDR3 is given with its conserved first and last residue. A D gene is named only where the DNA matches it firmly. Clone size appears in some rows only: once, few, many, or a class for an expanded clone.

cdr3_nt cdr3_aa d_call clone_size j_call v_call
TGTGCCAGTAAAGAAGGACAGTCTAATGAAAAACTGTTTTTT CASKEGQSNEKLFF NA many TRBJ1-4 TRBV2
TGTGCCAGCAGCTCGCCTCGAACGCGGATGGGATGCTATTCTAACTATGGCTACACCTTC CASSSPRTRMGCYSNYGYTF NA few TRBJ1-2 TRBV3-1
TGCGCCAGCAGCTTGAGTGCCGGCGGTGAAAAACTGTTTTTT CASSLSAGGEKLFF NA few TRBJ1-4 TRBV5-1
TGTGCCAGCTCACCGAACCCGGGACAGGCAGCTGAAGCTTTCTTT CASSPNPGQAAEAFF TRBD1 many TRBJ1-1 TRBV18
TGTGCCAGCAGGTGGACAGGGGGCGACTCCGAGCAGTACTTC CASRWTGGDSEQYF TRBD1 many TRBJ2-7 TRBV27
TGTGCCACCAGTGAGAATACAGGGACAGATACGCAGTATTTT CATSENTGTDTQYF NA many TRBJ2-3 TRBV24-1
TGTGCCAGCAGCTTGATTGTCGGGGTTAACACTGAAGCTTTCTTT CASSLIVGVNTEAFF NA many TRBJ1-1 TRBV5-6
TGCAGTGCTAGAAGGGGTCTAGCGGGGGAGCAGTTCTTC CSARRGLAGEQFF TRBD2 many TRBJ2-1 TRBV20-1
TGCGCCATCCCAGCGGGGGGCACCGGGGAGCTGTTTTTT CAIPAGGTGELFF TRBD2 many TRBJ2-2 TRBV5-1
TGCAGCGGAACAGGGGGTTACACTGAAGCTTTCTTT CSGTGGYTEAFF TRBD1 many TRBJ1-1 TRBV29-1
TGCAGCGTTGACGACAACTACAATGAGCAGTTCTTC CSVDDNYNEQFF NA many TRBJ2-1 TRBV29-1
TGTGCCAGCAGCTTGACAGGGGGCTTTGCCGGGGAGCTGTTTTTT CASSLTGGFAGELFF TRBD1 many TRBJ2-2 TRBV7-2
TGCGCCAGCAGCTTGGAGGGGGGCCCCGGGGAGCTGTTTTTT CASSLEGGPGELFF NA many TRBJ2-2 TRBV5-1
TGCGCCAGCAGCGCCGGGGCCGCTAGCACAGATACGCAGTATTTT CASSAGAASTDTQYF NA many TRBJ2-3 TRBV5-1
TGCAGTGCTAACGGACAGATCTCTGATGGCTACACCTTC CSANGQISDGYTF NA many TRBJ1-2 TRBV20-1
TGCAGTGCCGGGGACGGGGGCTACGAGCAGTACTTC CSAGDGGYEQYF NA NA TRBJ2-7 TRBV20-1
TGTGCCAGCAGCTTCGGTTTAGCGGGGGGGAACACCGGGGAGCTGTTTTTT CASSFGLAGGNTGELFF TRBD2 many TRBJ2-2 TRBV5-6
TGTGCCAGCGTCCCTCCGACTAGCGGGGGGGCCAACGAGCAGTTCTTC CASVPPTSGGANEQFF TRBD2 many TRBJ2-1 TRBV6-5